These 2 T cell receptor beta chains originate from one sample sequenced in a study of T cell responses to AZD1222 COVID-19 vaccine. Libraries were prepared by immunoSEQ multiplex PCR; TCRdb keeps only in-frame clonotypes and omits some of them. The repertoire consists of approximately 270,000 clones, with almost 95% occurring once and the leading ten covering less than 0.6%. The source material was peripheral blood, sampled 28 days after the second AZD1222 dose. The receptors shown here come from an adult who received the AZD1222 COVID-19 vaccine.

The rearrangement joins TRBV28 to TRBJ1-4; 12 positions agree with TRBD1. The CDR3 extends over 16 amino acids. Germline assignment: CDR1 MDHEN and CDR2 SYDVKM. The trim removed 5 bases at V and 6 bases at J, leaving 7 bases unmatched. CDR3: CASSVPGQGADEKLFF. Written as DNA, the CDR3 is TGTGCCAGCAGTGTCCCGGGACAGGGGGCAGATGAAAAACTGTTTTTT.

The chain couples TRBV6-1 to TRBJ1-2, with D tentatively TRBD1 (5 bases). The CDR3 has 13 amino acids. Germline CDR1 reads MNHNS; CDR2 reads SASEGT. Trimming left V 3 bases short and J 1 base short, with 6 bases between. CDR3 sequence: CASSEGLNYGYTF. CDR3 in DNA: TGTGCCAGCAGTGAGGGACTTAACTATGGCTACACCTTC.